The sequence of this T cell receptor beta chain was determined in a study of blood T cell repertoires in COVID-19. Study in general: The analysed material was cDNA or gDNA that came from T cells, B-cell-depleted T cells, or PBMCs.

The assay was immunoSEQ multiplex PCR, and TCRdb's table has in-frame clones only and misses some. This table holds about 330,000 clones, under 90% found once. Cohort placement rested on clinical history that participants reported themselves. Trimming removed 5 bases from V and 4 bases from J, with 10 bases in between. CDR1 SGHNT and CDR2 YENEEA come from the germline V gene. This CDR3 has 13 amino acids. Sequenced sample: PBMCs or T cells enriched from blood (not recorded which). This sequence joins TRBV11-3 and TRBJ2-3; D gene ambiguous. This sequence originates from a woman in her late teens or twenties who had recovered from COVID-19. CDR3 in DNA: TGTGCCAGCAGCGCTAGGTTGGCAGATACGCAGTATTTT. Protein sequence: CASSARLADTQYF.